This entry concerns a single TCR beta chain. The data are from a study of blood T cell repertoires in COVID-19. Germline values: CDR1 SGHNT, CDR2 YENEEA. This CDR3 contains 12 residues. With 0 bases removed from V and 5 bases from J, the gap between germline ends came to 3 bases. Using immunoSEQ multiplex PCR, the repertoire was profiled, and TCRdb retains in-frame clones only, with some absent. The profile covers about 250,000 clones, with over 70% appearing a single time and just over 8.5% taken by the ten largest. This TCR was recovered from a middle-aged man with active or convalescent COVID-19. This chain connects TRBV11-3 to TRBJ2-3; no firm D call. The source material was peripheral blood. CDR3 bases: TGTGCCAGCAGCTTAGAGAGAGATACGCAGTATTTT. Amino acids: CASSLERDTQYF. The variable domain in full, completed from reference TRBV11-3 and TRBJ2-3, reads EAGVVQSPRYKIIEKKQPVAFWCNPISGHNTLYWYLQNLGQGPELLIRYENEEAVDDSQLPKDRFSAERLKGVDSTLKIQPAELGDSAVYLCASSLERDTQYFGPGTRLTVL.